The table lists the clone carrying this T cell receptor (beta chain) with many counts. Its specificity is not known. The sample belongs to a study of T cell repertoires in cytomegalovirus infection. Overall study context: Evidence of both CMV infection and a matching HLA type came from public TCR beta signatures.

This CDR3 is built from 12 residues. CDR1 and CDR2 (germline): MNHNS, SASEGT. The V gene lost 6 bases and the J gene lost 7 bases, with 10 bases spanning the gap. The study's findings and limits: Clonotypes of TCR beta that were HLA-C-restricted and CMV-specific dominated the ex vivo response.

TCRdb reanalysed the reads using MiXCR and keeps one entry per CDR3 protein. This table holds around 69,000 distinct CDR3 sequences, under 30% found once. Sequenced material: CD8+ T cells from cultured PBMCs, taken from culture after CMV antigen stimulation. The chain employs TRBV6-1 and TRBJ1-5; possibly TRBD1 for D (5 bases). This clonotype was obtained from a human donor in good health (CMV status not recorded). Some clones in this sample may be carry-over from other donors' samples. The CDR3 bases are TGTGCCAGCAGGGGGGTACAGCAGCCCCAGCATTTT. Translation: CASRGVQQPQHF.